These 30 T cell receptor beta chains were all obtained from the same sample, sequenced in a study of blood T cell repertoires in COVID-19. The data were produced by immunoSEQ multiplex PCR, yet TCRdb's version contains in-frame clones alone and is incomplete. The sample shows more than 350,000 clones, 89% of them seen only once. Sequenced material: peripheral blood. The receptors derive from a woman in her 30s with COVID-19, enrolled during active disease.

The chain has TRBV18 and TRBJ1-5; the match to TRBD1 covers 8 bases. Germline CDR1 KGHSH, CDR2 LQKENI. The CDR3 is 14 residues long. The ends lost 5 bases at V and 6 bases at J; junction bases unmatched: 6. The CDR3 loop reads CASSSQGALQPQHF. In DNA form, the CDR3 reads TGTGCCAGCTCATCTCAGGGGGCACTTCAGCCCCAGCATTTT.

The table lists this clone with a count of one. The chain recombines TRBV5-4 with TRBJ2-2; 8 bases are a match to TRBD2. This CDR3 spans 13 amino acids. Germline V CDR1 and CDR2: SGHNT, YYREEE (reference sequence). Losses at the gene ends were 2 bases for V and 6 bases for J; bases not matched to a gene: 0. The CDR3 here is CASSFGGAGELFF. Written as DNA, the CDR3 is TGTGCCAGCAGCTTCGGGGGGGCCGGGGAGCTGTTTTTT.

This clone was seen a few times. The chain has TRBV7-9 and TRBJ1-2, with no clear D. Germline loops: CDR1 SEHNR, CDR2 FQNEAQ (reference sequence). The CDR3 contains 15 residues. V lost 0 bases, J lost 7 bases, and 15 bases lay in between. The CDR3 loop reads CASSLAFASAGGYTF. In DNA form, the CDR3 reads TGTGCCAGCAGCTTAGCGTTTGCGTCCGCGGGTGGCTACACCTTC.

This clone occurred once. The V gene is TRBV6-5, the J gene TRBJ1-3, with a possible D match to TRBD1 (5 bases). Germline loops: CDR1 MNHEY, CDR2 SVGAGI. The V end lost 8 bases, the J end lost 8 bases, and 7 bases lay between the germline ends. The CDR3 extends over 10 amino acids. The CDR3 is CASWGDTIYF. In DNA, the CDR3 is TGTGCCAGCTGGGGGGACACCATATATTTT.

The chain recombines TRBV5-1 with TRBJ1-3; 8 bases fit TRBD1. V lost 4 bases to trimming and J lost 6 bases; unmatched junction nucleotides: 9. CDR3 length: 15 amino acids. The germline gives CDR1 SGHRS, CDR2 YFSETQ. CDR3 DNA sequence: TGCGCCAGCAGCCTGGGCAGGGGGCGCGAAAACACCATATATTTT. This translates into CASSLGRGRENTIYF.

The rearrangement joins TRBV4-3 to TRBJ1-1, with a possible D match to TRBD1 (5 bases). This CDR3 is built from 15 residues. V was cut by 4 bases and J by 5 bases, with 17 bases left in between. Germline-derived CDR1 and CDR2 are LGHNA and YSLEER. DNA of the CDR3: TGCGCCAGCAGCCCCCGTGGGGGGAAAGGGACTGAAGCTTTCTTT. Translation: CASSPRGGKGTEAFF.

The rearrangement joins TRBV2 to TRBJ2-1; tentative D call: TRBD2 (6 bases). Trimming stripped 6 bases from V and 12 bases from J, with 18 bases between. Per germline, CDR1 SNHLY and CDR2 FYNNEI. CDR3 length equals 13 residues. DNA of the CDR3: TGTGCCAGCAGCCCGACTAGGGTGGTGGGGCAGTTCTTC. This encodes CASSPTRVVGQFF.

The chain's CDR3 is CASSLGISGGIHLSTDTQYF. The CDR3 nucleotides are TGTGCCAGCAGCTTAGGGATAAGCGGGGGAATCCACCTTAGCACAGATACGCAGTATTTT. The genes are TRBV13 and TRBJ2-3; TRBD2 aligns across 8 bases. Germline V CDR1 and CDR2: PRHDT, FYEKMQ (reference sequence). J lost 0 bases, V lost 0 bases, and 14 bases had no gene match. This CDR3 region has 20 residues.

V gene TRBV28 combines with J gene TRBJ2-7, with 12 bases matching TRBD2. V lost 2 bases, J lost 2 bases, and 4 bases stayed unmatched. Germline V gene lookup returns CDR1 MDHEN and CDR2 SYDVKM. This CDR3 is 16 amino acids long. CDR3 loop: CASSLNLAGGAYEQYF. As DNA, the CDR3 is TGTGCCAGCAGTTTAAACCTAGCGGGGGGGGCCTACGAGCAGTACTTC.

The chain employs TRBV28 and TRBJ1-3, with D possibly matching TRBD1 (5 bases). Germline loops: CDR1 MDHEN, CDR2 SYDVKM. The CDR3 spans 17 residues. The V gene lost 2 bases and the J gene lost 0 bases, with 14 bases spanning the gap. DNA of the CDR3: TGTGCCAGCAGTTTACACAATGGGGGGAGCTCTGGAAACACCATATATTTT. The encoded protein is CASSLHNGGSSGNTIYF.

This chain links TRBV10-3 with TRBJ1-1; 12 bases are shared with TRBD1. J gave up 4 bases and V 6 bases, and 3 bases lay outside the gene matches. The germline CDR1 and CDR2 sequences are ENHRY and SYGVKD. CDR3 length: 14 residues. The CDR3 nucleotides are TGTGCCATCAGGGGACAGGGGGCGATCACTGAAGCTTTCTTT. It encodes CAIRGQGAITEAFF.

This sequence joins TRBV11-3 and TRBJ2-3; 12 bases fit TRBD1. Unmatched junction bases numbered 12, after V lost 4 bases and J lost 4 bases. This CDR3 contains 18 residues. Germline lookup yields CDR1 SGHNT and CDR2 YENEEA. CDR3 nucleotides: TGTGCCAGCAGCTCCCTCCCGGGACAGGGGGCATGGGCAGATACGCAGTATTTT. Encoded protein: CASSSLPGQGAWADTQYF. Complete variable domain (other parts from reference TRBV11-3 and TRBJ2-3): EAGVVQSPRYKIIEKKQPVAFWCNPISGHNTLYWYLQNLGQGPELLIRYENEEAVDDSQLPKDRFSAERLKGVDSTLKIQPAELGDSAVYLCASSSLPGQGAWADTQYFGPGTRLTVL.

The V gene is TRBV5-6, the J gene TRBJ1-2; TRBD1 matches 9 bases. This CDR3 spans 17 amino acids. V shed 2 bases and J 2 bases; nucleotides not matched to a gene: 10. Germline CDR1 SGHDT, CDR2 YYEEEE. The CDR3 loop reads CASSFPLGTGWNYGYTF. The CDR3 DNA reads TGTGCCAGCAGCTTTCCTCTCGGGACAGGGTGGAACTATGGCTACACCTTC.

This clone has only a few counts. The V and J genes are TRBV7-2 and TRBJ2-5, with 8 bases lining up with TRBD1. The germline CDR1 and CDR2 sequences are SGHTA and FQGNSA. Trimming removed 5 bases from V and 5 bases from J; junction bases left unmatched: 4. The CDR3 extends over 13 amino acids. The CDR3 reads CASSTGQGETQYF. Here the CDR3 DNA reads TGTGCCAGCAGCACCGGACAGGGCGAGACCCAGTACTTC. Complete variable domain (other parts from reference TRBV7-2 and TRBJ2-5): GAGVSQSPSNKVTEKGKDVELRCDPISGHTALYWYRQSLGQGLEFLIYFQGNSAPDKSGLPSDRFSAERTGGSVSTLTIQRTQQEDSAVYLCASSTGQGETQYFGPGTRLLVL.

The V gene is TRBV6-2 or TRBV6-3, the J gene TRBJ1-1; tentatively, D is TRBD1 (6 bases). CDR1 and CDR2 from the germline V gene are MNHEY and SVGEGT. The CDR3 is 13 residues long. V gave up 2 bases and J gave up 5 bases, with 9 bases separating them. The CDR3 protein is CASSYKGDTEAFF. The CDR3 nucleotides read TGTGCCAGCAGTTACAAGGGGGATACTGAAGCTTTCTTT.

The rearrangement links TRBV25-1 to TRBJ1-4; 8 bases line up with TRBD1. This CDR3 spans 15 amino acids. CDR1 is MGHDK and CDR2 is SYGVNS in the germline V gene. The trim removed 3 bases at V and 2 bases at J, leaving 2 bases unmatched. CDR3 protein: CASSEDRATNEKLFF. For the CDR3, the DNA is TGTGCCAGCAGTGAGGACAGGGCTACTAATGAAAAACTGTTTTTT. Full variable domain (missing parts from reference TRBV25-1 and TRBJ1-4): EADIYQTPRYLVIGTGKKITLECSQTMGHDKMYWYQQDPGMELHLIHYSYGVNSTEKGDLSSESTVSRIRTEHFPLTLESARPSHTSQYLCASSEDRATNEKLFFGSGTQLSVL.

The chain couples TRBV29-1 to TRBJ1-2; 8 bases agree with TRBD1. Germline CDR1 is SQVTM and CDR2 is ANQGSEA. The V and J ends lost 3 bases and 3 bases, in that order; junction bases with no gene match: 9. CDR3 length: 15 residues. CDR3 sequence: CSVDPRQGADYGYTF. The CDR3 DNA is TGCAGCGTTGACCCTCGGCAGGGGGCAGACTATGGCTACACCTTC.

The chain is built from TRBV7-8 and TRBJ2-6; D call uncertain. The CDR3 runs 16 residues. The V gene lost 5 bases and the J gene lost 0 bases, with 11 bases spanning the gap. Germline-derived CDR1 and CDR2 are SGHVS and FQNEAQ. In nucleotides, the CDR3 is TGTGCCAGCAGCACAACGTCGTACTCTGGGGCCAACGTCCTGACTTTC. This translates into CASSTTSYSGANVLTF. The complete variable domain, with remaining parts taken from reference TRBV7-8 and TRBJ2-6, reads GAGVSQSPRYKVAKRGQDVALRCDPISGHVSLFWYQQALGQGPEFLTYFQNEAQLDKSGLPSDRFFAERPEGSVSTLKIQRTQQEDSAVYLCASSTTSYSGANVLTFGAGSRLTVL.

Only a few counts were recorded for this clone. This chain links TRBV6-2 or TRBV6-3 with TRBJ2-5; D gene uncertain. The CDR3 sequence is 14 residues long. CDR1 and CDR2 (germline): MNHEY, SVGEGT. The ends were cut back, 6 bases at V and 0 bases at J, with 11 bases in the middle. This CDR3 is CASSKPQDQETQYF. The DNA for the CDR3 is TGTGCCAGCAGCAAACCTCAGGACCAAGAGACCCAGTACTTC.

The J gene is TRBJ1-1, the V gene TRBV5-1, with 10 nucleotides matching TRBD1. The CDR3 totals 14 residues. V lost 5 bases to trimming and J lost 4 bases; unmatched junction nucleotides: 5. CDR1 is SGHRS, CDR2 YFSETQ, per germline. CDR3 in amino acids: CASSPGQGTTEAFF. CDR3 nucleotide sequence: TGCGCCAGCAGTCCGGGACAGGGGACCACTGAAGCTTTCTTT. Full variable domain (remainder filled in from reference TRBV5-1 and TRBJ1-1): KAGVTQTPRYLIKTRGQQVTLSCSPISGHRSVSWYQQTPGQGLQFLFEYFSETQRNKGNFPGRFSGRQFSNSRSEMNVSTLELGDSALYLCASSPGQGTTEAFFGQGTRLTVV.

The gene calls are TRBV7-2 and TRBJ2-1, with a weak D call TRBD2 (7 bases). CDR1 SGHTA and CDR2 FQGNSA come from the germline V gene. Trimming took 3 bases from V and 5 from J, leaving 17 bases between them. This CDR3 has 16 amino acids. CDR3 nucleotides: TGTGCCAGCAGCTTTCCCCTGGCGGGGGCAAACAATGAGCAGTTCTTC. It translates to CASSFPLAGANNEQFF.

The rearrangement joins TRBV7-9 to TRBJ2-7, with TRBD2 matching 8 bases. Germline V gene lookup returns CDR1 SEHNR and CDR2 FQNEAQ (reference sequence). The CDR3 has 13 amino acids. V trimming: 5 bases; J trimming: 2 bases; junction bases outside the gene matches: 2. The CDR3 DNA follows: TGTGCCAGCAGCCATAGCGGGACCTACGAGCAGTACTTC. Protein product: CASSHSGTYEQYF.

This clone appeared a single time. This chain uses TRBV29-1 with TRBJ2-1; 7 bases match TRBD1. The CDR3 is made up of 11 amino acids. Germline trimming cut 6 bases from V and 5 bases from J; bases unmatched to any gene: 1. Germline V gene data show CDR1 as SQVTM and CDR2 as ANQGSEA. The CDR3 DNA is TGCAGCGTACAGGGGAACAATGAGCAGTTCTTC. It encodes CSVQGNNEQFF.

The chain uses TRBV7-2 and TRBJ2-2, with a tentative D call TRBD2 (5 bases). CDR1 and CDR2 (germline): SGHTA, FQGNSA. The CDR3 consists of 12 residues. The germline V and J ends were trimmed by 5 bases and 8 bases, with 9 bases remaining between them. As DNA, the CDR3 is TGTGCCAGCAGCCCACTAGTGGGGGAGCTGTTTTTT. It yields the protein CASSPLVGELFF.

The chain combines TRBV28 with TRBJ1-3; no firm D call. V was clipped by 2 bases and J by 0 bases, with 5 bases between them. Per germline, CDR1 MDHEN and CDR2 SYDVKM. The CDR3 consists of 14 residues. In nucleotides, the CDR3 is TGTGCCAGCAGTTTAACGGTCTCTGGAAACACCATATATTTT. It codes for CASSLTVSGNTIYF. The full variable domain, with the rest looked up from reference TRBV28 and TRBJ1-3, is DVKVTQSSRYLVKRTGEKVFLECVQDMDHENMFWYRQDPGLGLRLIYFSYDVKMKEKGDIPEGYSVSREKKERFSLILESASTNQTSMYLCASSLTVSGNTIYFGEGSWLTVV.

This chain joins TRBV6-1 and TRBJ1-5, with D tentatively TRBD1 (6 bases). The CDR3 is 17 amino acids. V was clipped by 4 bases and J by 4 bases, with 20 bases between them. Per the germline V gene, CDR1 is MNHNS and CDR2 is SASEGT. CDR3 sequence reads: CASSAPRRGASNQPQHF. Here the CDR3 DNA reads TGTGCCAGCAGTGCCCCGAGGCGGGGGGCTAGTAATCAGCCCCAGCATTTT.

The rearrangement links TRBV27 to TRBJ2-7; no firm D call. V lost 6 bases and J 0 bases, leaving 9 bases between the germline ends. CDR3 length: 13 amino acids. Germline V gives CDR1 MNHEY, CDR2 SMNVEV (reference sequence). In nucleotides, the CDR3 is TGTGCCAGCAGCCGTCGTGTCTCCTACGAGCAGTACTTC. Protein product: CASSRRVSYEQYF.

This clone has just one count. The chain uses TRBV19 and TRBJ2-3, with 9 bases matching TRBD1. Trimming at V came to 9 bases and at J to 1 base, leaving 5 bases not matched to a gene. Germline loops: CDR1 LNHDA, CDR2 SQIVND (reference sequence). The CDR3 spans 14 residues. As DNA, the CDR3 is TGTGCCAGCGCAGGACAGGGGCGCACAGATACGCAGTATTTT. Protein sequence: CASAGQGRTDTQYF.

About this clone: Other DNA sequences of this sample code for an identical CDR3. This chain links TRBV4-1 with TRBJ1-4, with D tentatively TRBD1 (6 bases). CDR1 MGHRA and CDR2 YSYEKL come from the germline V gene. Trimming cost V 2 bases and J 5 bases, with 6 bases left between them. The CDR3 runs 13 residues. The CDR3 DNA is TGCGCCAGCAGCCAAACAGGGAATGAAAAACTGTTTTTT. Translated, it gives CASSQTGNEKLFF.

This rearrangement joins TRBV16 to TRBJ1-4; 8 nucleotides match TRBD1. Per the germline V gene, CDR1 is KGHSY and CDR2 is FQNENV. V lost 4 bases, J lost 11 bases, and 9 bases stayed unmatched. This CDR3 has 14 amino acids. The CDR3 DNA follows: TGTGCCAGCAGCCCCCAGGGGGCGCCGAACAAACTGTTTTTT. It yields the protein CASSPQGAPNKLFF.